Below, one T cell receptor (beta chain) is given with its context. The antigen remains unidentified. The assay was immunoSEQ multiplex PCR, and TCRdb's table has in-frame clones only and misses some. Here the sample spans 200,000 to 300,000 clones, roughly 87% being singletons. This sample is part of a study of cytomegalovirus exposure and HLA in healthy donors. Study context: The roughly 130 validation repertoires used the same platform as the roughly 700 first-cohort repertoires (as reported by a later analysis).

Regarding the study as a whole: One later analysis, an examination of the 100 to 150 validation repertoires, found that first-cohort TCR clusters tended to co-occur in them. Some TCR beta chains (around 180 of them) were listed as cytomegalovirus-associated.

V gave up 5 bases and J gave up 7 bases, with 11 bases separating them. The germline gives CDR1 MNHNS, CDR2 SASEGT. CDR3 length: 12 amino acids. This TCR was sampled from a man between 18 and 29 years old in good health and CMV-seropositive. The chain recombines TRBV6-1 with TRBJ1-2; D remains ambiguous. The sample was PBMCs. CDR3 DNA sequence: TGTGCCAGCAGTCTCTCGATCGGTGGCTACACCTTC. Translated: CASSLSIGGYTF.